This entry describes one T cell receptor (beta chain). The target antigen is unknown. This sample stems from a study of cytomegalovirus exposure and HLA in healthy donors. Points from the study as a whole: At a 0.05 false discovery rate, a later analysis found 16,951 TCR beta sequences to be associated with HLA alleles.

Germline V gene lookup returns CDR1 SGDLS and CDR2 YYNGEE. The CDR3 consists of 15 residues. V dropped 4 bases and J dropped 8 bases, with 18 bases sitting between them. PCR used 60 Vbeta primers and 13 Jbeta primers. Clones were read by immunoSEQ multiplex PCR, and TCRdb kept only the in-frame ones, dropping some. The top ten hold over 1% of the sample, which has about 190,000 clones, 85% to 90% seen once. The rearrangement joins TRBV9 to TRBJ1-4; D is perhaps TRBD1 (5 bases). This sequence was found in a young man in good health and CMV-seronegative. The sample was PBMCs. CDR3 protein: CASSRGRAVKEKLFF. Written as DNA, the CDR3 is TGTGCCAGCAGCCGGGGGAGGGCTGTTAAGGAAAAACTGTTTTTT.